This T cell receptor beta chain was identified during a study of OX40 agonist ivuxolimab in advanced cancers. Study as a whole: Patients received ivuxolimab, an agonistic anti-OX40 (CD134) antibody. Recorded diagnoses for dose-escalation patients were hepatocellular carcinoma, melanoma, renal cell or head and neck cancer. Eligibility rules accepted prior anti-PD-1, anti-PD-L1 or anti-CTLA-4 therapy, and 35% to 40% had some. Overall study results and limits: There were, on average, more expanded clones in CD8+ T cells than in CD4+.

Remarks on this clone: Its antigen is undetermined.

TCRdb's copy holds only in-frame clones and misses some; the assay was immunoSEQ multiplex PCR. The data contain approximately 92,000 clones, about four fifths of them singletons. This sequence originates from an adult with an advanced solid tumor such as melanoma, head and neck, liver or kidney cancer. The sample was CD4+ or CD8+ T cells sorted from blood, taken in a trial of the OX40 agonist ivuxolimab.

CDR3: CASGGRYEQYF. The DNA for the CDR3 is TGTGCCAGCGGGGGCCGCTACGAGCAGTACTTC. This chain joins TRBV6-5 and TRBJ2-7; a possible D gene is TRBD1 (6 bases). The CDR3 runs to 11 residues. V was pared by 8 bases and J by 3 bases, with 8 bases between. From germline, CDR1 is MNHEY and CDR2 SVGAGI.